This TCR beta chain was obtained from a study of CD8+ T cells in alopecia areata. The treatment: oral pan-JAK inhibitor, 5-10 mg twice daily. V was pared by 0 bases and J by 3 bases, with 5 bases of the junction left unmatched. Germline V gene data show CDR1 as SGHTA and CDR2 as FQGNSA. The CDR3 is 16 residues long. Reverse transcription of extracted RNA yielded cDNA, which provided the sequencing template. The table came from immunoSEQ multiplex PCR; TCRdb's copy has only in-frame clones and leaves some out. The sample holds 150,000 to 250,000 clones; around 60% are singletons and the top ten take around 3.2%.

This receptor was taken from a human donor with alopecia areata. The rearrangement uses TRBV7-2 and TRBJ2-7; 10 nucleotides agree with TRBD2. The specimen was CD4+ T cells sorted from blood, collected at week 4, from a patient treated with tofacitinib. The CDR3 DNA reads as TGTGCCAGCAGCTTAGCGAGCGGGGGGGCCTTCTACGAGCAGTACTTC. As protein: CASSLASGGAFYEQYF.